The rows below give T cell receptor beta chains drawn from one sample of a study of cytomegalovirus exposure and HLA in healthy donors. Sequenced by immunoSEQ multiplex PCR; TCRdb stores in-frame clones only, minus some. The sample yields around 99,000 clones, roughly 71% seen once. Sequencing was carried out using PBMCs. These receptors all stem from a woman aged 65 to 85 in good health and CMV-seropositive. The CDR3 runs from the conserved cysteine through the conserved F or W. Each record gives: clone size, D gene, V gene, J gene, CDR3 protein, CDR3 DNA. A D gene is named only where the DNA matches it firmly. For some rows the clone size is stated as once, few or many, or as a class when expanded; others skip it.

once	NA	TRBV29-1	TRBJ2-3	CSVEADRSPDTQYF	TGCAGCGTTGAGGCCGACCGGAGCCCAGATACGCAGTATTTT
few	TRBD2	TRBV6-1	TRBJ2-5	CASSASTSGGQGTQYF	TGTGCCAGCAGTGCCTCGACTAGCGGGGGTCAAGGGACCCAGTACTTC
once	TRBD1	TRBV9	TRBJ1-1	CASSVVPTGDTEAFF	TGTGCCAGCAGCGTAGTTCCGACAGGGGACACTGAAGCTTTCTTT
NA	TRBD1	TRBV7-7	TRBJ2-2	CASSLRQGVRGELFF	TGTGCCAGCAGCCTAAGACAGGGAGTTCGCGGGGAGCTGTTTTTT
NA	TRBD2	TRBV19	TRBJ2-1	CASSTGLAGGQDEQFF	TGTGCCAGTAGTACGGGACTAGCGGGGGGGCAGGATGAGCAGTTCTTC
NA	NA	TRBV5-6	TRBJ2-5	CASSRRGYRQETQYF	TGTGCCAGCAGTCGGAGGGGCTACCGCCAAGAGACCCAGTACTTC
NA	NA	TRBV7-9	TRBJ1-4	CASSRGGSNEKLFF	TGTGCCAGCAGCCGCGGGGGATCTAATGAAAAACTGTTTTTT
NA	NA	TRBV9	TRBJ2-2	CASSVSGANTGELFF	TGTGCCAGCAGCGTCTCGGGGGCGAACACCGGGGAGCTGTTTTTT
NA	NA	TRBV19	TRBJ2-1	CASSINLLQFEQFF	TGTGCCAGTAGTATTAATTTGTTACAGTTTGAGCAGTTCTTC
NA	NA	TRBV7-2	TRBJ1-6	CASSLPTGIYNSPLHF	TGTGCCAGCAGCTTACCTACAGGGATCTATAATTCACCCCTCCACTTT
NA	TRBD1	TRBV6-6	TRBJ1-2	CASYQSTGGSYGYTF	TGTGCCAGCTACCAGAGCACAGGGGGCTCCTATGGCTACACCTTC
NA	TRBD1	TRBV6-1	TRBJ1-6	CASSEATGTGARSPLHF	TGTGCCAGCAGTGAAGCTACCGGGACAGGGGCTCGATCACCCCTCCACTTT
few	NA	TRBV4-2	TRBJ2-3	CASSHIGVNSTDTQYF	TGTGCCAGCAGCCATATCGGGGTGAATAGCACAGATACGCAGTATTTT
NA	TRBD1	TRBV10-3	TRBJ2-1	CAIKSGGDEQFF	TGTGCCATCAAGTCAGGGGGAGATGAGCAGTTCTTC
NA	NA	TRBV5-6	TRBJ1-2	CASSLAGQGRRTYGYTF	TGTGCCAGCAGCTTGGCTGGCCAGGGAAGAAGGACCTATGGCTACACCTTC
NA	TRBD1	TRBV19	TRBJ2-7	CASSIEGRAQGAREQYF	TGTGCCAGTAGTATAGAGGGTCGAGCACAGGGGGCCCGAGAGCAGTACTTC
NA	TRBD2	TRBV11-2	TRBJ2-1	CASSFTSGGEVEQFF	TGTGCCAGCAGCTTCACTAGCGGGGGGGAGGTTGAGCAGTTCTTC
NA	NA	TRBV1	TRBJ1-4	CTSSQANPSWGGEEKLFF	TGCACCAGCAGCCAAGCAAACCCCTCTTGGGGGGGGGAAGAAAAACTGTTTTTT
NA	TRBD2	TRBV19	TRBJ2-7	CASSTLLGGSSYEQYF	TGTGCCAGTAGTACCCTCTTGGGGGGGTCCTCCTACGAGCAGTACTTC
NA	TRBD1	TRBV7-6	TRBJ1-3	CASSLEPTGPSSGNTIYF	TGTGCCAGCAGCTTAGAACCGACAGGGCCTAGCTCTGGAAACACCATATATTTT
NA	NA	TRBV7-8	TRBJ1-1	CASTRRRVGLNTEAFF	TGTGCCAGCACCAGAAGGAGGGTGGGATTGAACACTGAAGCTTTCTTT
NA	TRBD1	TRBV25-1	TRBJ1-6	CASLDRVNSPLHF	TGTGCCAGTCTAGACAGGGTCAATTCACCCCTCCACTTT
NA	TRBD1	TRBV7-9	TRBJ2-3	CASSLHYSTGAADTQYF	TGTGCCAGCAGCTTACATTACTCGACAGGGGCGGCAGATACGCAGTATTTT
NA	TRBD1	TRBV10-3	TRBJ1-1	CAVTAGTGVGTEAFF	TGTGCCGTGACAGCCGGGACAGGGGTGGGCACTGAAGCTTTCTTT
NA	TRBD1	TRBV6-6	TRBJ2-7	CASSPGQNMGEQYF	TGTGCCAGCAGCCCGGGACAGAATATGGGCGAGCAGTACTTC
NA	NA	TRBV19	TRBJ1-5	CASSIEGAEYQPQHF	TGTGCCAGTAGTATAGAAGGAGCGGAGTATCAGCCCCAGCATTTT
NA	TRBD2	TRBV6-5	TRBJ2-7	CASGGVKAYEQYF	TGTGCCAGCGGGGGGGTGAAAGCCTACGAGCAGTACTTC
NA	TRBD1	TRBV6-1	TRBJ2-3	CASSGDRAQHISTDTQYF	TGTGCCAGCAGTGGGGACAGGGCCCAACACATCAGCACAGATACGCAGTATTTT
NA	TRBD2	TRBV6-6	TRBJ2-1	CASSRTTSGGYNEQFF	TGTGCCAGCAGCCGAACGACTAGCGGGGGCTACAATGAGCAGTTCTTC
few	NA	TRBV4-3	TRBJ2-3	CASSQTTGSPDTQYF	TGCGCCAGCAGCCAAACAACAGGGAGTCCAGATACGCAGTATTTT
NA	TRBD2	TRBV5-1	TRBJ2-3	CASSLALAGADTQYF	TGCGCCAGCAGCTTGGCGTTAGCGGGGGCAGATACGCAGTATTTT
NA	NA	TRBV5-1	TRBJ2-5	CASSQGLRETQYF	TGCGCCAGCAGCCAGGGGCTCAGGGAGACCCAGTACTTC
NA	NA	TRBV30	TRBJ1-5	CAWATGINQPQHF	TGTGCCTGGGCTACAGGGATCAATCAGCCCCAGCATTTT
NA	NA	TRBV5-1	TRBJ1-4	CASRAAGTTNEKLFF	TGCGCCAGCAGGGCGGCAGGGACAACTAATGAAAAACTGTTTTTT
NA	NA	TRBV30	TRBJ2-7	CAWSWGPYGEQYF	TGTGCCTGGAGCTGGGGGCCCTACGGCGAGCAGTACTTC
NA	NA	TRBV6-5	TRBJ1-1	CASSYSWGRTEAFF	TGTGCCAGCAGTTACTCCTGGGGGCGCACTGAAGCTTTCTTT
NA	NA	TRBV6-5	TRBJ1-1	CASSRGNTEAFF	TGTGCCAGCAGTAGGGGGAACACTGAAGCTTTCTTT
NA	NA	TRBV7-8	TRBJ1-2	CASSLQPVNYGYTF	TGTGCCAGCAGCTTACAACCAGTTAACTATGGCTACACCTTC
NA	TRBD1	TRBV7-9	TRBJ1-2	CASSLSSGTGNGYTF	TGTGCCAGCAGCTTAAGCTCCGGGACAGGGAATGGCTACACCTTC
few	NA	TRBV30	TRBJ1-5	CAWSVTGTSGNQPQHF	TGTGCCTGGAGTGTAACAGGGACCTCGGGCAATCAGCCCCAGCATTTT
NA	TRBD1	TRBV5-6	TRBJ2-7	CASSLVGTGNYEQYF	TGTGCCAGCAGCTTGGTCGGGACAGGGAATTACGAGCAGTACTTC
NA	NA	TRBV6-5	TRBJ1-2	CASSRSGIYGYTF	TGTGCCAGCAGTCGTTCGGGGATCTATGGCTACACCTTC
NA	NA	TRBV5-1	TRBJ1-2	CASSPVDSPYGYTF	TGCGCCAGCAGCCCTGTAGACAGTCCCTATGGCTACACCTTC
few	TRBD1	TRBV30	TRBJ1-1	CAWSPGQQVSEAFF	TGTGCCTGGAGCCCGGGACAGCAAGTCTCTGAAGCTTTCTTT
few	NA	TRBV30	TRBJ2-1	CAWRTGSSYNEQFF	TGTGCCTGGAGGACGGGGAGCTCCTACAATGAGCAGTTCTTC
NA	TRBD1	TRBV19	TRBJ1-5	CASSIGQAYNQPQHF	TGTGCCAGTAGTATTGGACAGGCATACAATCAGCCCCAGCATTTT
few	TRBD1	TRBV7-2	TRBJ1-4	CASSPGAGQGSEKLFF	TGTGCCAGCAGCCCTGGGGCGGGACAGGGGAGTGAAAAACTGTTTTTT
NA	NA	TRBV6-1	TRBJ1-2	CASSDTPQRYGYTF	TGTGCCAGCAGTGATACTCCCCAGCGCTATGGCTACACCTTC
NA	TRBD1	TRBV18	TRBJ1-2	CASSRQGADGYTF	TGTGCCAGCTCTCGACAGGGGGCTGATGGCTACACCTTC